A selection of T cell receptor beta chains follows, all from one sample in a study of blood T cell repertoires in COVID-19. Some clones are missing from TCRdb's copy, which holds only in-frame ones; the method was immunoSEQ multiplex PCR. This table holds 130,000 or so clones, over 70% found once. The sequencing input was peripheral blood. The receptors were gathered from a man in his fifties or sixties with active COVID-19. Each CDR3 is given with its conserved first and last residue. Fields, in order: V gene, J gene, CDR3 protein.

>TRBV19|TRBJ1-6
CASSIEGGSPLHF
>TRBV7-2|TRBJ1-5
CASSPSSGGNQPQHF
>TRBV7-9|TRBJ1-3
CASSRESGNTIYF
>TRBV9|TRBJ1-1
CASSGDSLKGTEAFF
>TRBV4-2|TRBJ1-2
CASSQDWRTDYGYTF
>TRBV20-1|TRBJ2-4
CSASDSGGINIQYF
>TRBV5-4|TRBJ2-3
CASMASGGYSGTQYF
>TRBV12-5|TRBJ1-1
CASGHGQPGAEAFF
>TRBV24-1|TRBJ1-1
CATSDLAGTAFF
>TRBV4-1|TRBJ2-7
CASSQPLAGDSEQYF
>TRBV5-1|TRBJ1-1
CASSLADSKTEAFF
>TRBV2|TRBJ1-1
CVKITDMNTEAFF
>TRBV19|TRBJ1-4
CASSIVGQRGEKLFF
>TRBV30|TRBJ1-1
CAWNLQGGTEAFF
>TRBV2|TRBJ2-2
CASSAQGQNTGELFF
>TRBV5-5|TRBJ1-6
CASSLTGQNSPLHF
>TRBV18|TRBJ1-1
CASSQGEGVAFF
>TRBV4-2|TRBJ2-1
CASSQEFDEQFF
>TRBV6-5|TRBJ2-1
CASSSRRDRGFNEQFF
>TRBV18|TRBJ2-7
CASSRGGIYEQYF
>TRBV19|TRBJ1-2
CASSIGVTHSYGYTF
>TRBV7-9|TRBJ1-2
CASSRQGARDYGYTF
>TRBV7-9|TRBJ2-3
CASSLVGGGRTDTQYF
>TRBV11-1|TRBJ1-1
CASSLQGAGGAFF
>TRBV10-3|TRBJ2-7
CAINPGQRAYEQYF
>TRBV5-6|TRBJ1-6
CASSLTQGALYNSPLHF
>TRBV6-5|TRBJ1-3
CARGGFSGNTIYF
>TRBV5-6|TRBJ1-2
CASSLWSGGGRGYTF
>TRBV3-1/TRBV3-2|TRBJ2-7
CASSTRTGAWQYF
>TRBV5-1|TRBJ2-7
CASSSPKSTGVSGRYAYEQYF
>TRBV6-5|TRBJ2-7
CASGRVPYEQYF
>TRBV5-6|TRBJ1-2
CASSLREVYGYTF
>TRBV11-1|TRBJ2-3
CASSPRRGDTQYF
>TRBV18|TRBJ2-7
CASSPDTEQYF
>TRBV6-1|TRBJ1-2
CASSEAVLSAVLPF
>TRBV7-6|TRBJ2-2
CASHEATNTGELFF
>TRBV23-1|TRBJ2-7
CARKGQGYEQYF
>TRBV14|TRBJ1-2
CASSQTRGAIYGYTF
>TRBV20-1|TRBJ1-5
CSASSGVTDQPQHF
>TRBV7-8|TRBJ2-7
CASSQWTGREQYF
>TRBV29-1|TRBJ2-2
CSVALAGRPGELFF
>TRBV5-1|TRBJ2-5
CASQPSGVIQETQYF
>TRBV5-4|TRBJ1-1
CASSSNRGGPEAFF
>TRBV3-1/TRBV3-2|TRBJ1-5
CASSPSDTGVPQPQHF
>TRBV11-2|TRBJ2-2
CASSLIQGTTGELFF
>TRBV2|TRBJ2-7
CASRLEVAGEQYF
>TRBV27|TRBJ2-1
CASRQDPSGGANEQFF
>TRBV6-5|TRBJ2-3
CASSYGGASTDTQYF
>TRBV12-3/TRBV12-4|TRBJ2-5
CASSLTVETQYF
>TRBV19|TRBJ1-1
CASSIQGGTEAFF
>TRBV27|TRBJ2-7
CASRIGGSIYEQYF
>TRBV7-3|TRBJ2-3
CASSTGAGGSSTDTQYF
>TRBV11-3|TRBJ2-3
CASSLDGREPKGATSTDTQYF
>TRBV7-6|TRBJ2-7
CASSFQGTGGDEQYF